The sequence of this T cell receptor beta chain was determined in a study of technical replicates of blood from a few donors. The CDR3 is made up of 14 amino acids. Trimming pared 1 base from V and 0 bases from J, leaving 9 bases between. In germline, CDR1 is SQVTM, CDR2 ANQGSEA. Assay used: immunoSEQ multiplex PCR; TCRdb lists only in-frame clones, some missing. The sample lists more than 90,000 clones; under 97% were seen once. The specimen was T cells isolated from PBMCs. J is TRBJ1-2 and V is TRBV29-1; weak D call: TRBD1 (5 bases). The clonotype comes from a human donor in good health. The CDR3 sequence is CSVEGDSSNYGYTF. The CDR3 nucleotides read TGCAGCGTTGAAGGGGACTCTTCTAACTATGGCTACACCTTC. The full variable domain, rest sourced from reference TRBV29-1 and TRBJ1-2, is SAVISQKPSRDICQRGTSLTIQCQVDSQVTMMFWYRQQPGQSLTLIATANQGSEATYESGFVIDKFPISRPNLTFSTLTVSNMSPEDSSIYLCSVEGDSSNYGYTFGSGTRLTVV.